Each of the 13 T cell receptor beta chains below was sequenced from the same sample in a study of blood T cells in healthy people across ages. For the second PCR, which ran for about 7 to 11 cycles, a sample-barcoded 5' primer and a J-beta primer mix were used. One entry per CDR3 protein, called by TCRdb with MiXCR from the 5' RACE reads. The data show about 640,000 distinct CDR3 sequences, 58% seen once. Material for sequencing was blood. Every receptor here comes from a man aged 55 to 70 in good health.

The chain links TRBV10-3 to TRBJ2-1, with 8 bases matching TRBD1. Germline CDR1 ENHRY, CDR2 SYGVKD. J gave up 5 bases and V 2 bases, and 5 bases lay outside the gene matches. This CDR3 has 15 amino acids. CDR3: CAISEPGQAHNEQFF. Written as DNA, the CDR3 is TGTGCCATCAGTGAGCCGGGACAGGCCCACAATGAGCAGTTCTTC.

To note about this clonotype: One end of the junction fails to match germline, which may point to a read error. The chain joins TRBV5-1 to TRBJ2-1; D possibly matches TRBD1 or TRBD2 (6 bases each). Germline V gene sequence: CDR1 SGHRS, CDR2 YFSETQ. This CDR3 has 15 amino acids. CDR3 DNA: TGCGTCAGCAGCTTGGTGGGGGGCAGCTACAATGAGCAGTTCTTC. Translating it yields CVSSLVGGSYNEQFF.

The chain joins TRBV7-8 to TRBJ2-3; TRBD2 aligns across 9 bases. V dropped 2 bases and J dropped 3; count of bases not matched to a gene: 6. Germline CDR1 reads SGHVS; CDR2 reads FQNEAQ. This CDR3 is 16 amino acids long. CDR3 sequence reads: CASSLLAGFGTDTQYF. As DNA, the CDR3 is TGTGCCAGCAGCTTACTAGCGGGGTTTGGGACAGATACGCAGTATTTT. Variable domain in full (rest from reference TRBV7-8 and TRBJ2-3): GAGVSQSPRYKVAKRGQDVALRCDPISGHVSLFWYQQALGQGPEFLTYFQNEAQLDKSGLPSDRFFAERPEGSVSTLKIQRTQQEDSAVYLCASSLLAGFGTDTQYFGPGTRLTVL.

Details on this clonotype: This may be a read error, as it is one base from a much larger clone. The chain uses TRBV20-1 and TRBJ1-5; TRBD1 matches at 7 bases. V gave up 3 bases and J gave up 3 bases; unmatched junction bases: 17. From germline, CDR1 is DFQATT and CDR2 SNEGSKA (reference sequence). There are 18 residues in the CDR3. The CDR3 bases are TGCAGTGCTAGCCACTTAGAAAGACAGGGCGGTCACAATCAGCCCCAGCATTTT. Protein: CSASHLERQGGHNQPQHF.

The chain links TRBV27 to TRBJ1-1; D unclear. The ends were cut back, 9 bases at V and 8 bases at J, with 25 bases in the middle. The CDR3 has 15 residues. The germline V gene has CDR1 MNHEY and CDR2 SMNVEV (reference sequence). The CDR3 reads CARDLGRQHDCEAFF. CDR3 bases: TGTGCCAGAGATTTGGGCAGGCAGCACGACTGCGAAGCTTTCTTT.

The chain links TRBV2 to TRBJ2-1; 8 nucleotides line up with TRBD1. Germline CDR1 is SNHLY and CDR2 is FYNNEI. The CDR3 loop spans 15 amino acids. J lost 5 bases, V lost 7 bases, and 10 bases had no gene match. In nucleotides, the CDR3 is TGTGCCAGCACCAGGACAGGGCCTACCAACAATGAGCAGTTCTTC. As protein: CASTRTGPTNNEQFF. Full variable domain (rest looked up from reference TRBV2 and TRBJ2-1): EPEVTQTPSHQVTQMGQEVILRCVPISNHLYFYWYRQILGQKVEFLVSFYNNEISEKSEIFDDQFSVERPDGSNFTLKIRSTKLEDSAMYFCASTRTGPTNNEQFFGPGTRLTVL.

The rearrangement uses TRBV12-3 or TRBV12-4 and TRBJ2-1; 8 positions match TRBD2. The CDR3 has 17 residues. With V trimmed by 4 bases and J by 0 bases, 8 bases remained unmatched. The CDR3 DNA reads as TGTGCCAGCAGTTCCGAGGGGCGGGGGGTCTCCTACAATGAGCAGTTCTTC. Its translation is CASSSEGRGVSYNEQFF.

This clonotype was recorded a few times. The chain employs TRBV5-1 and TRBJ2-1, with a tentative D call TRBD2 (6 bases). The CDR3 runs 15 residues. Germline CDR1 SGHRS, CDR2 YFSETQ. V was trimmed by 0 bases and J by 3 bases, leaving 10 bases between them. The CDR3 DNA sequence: TGCGCCAGCAGCTTGGTGGTGGGGGGCTACAATGAGCAGTTCTTC. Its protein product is CASSLVVGGYNEQFF.

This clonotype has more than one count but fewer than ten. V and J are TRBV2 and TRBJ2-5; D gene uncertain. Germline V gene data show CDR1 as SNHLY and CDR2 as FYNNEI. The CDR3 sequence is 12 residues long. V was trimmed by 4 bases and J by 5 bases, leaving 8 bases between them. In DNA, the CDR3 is TGTGCCAGCAGTGTGGGGTGGGAGACCCAGTACTTC. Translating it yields CASSVGWETQYF.

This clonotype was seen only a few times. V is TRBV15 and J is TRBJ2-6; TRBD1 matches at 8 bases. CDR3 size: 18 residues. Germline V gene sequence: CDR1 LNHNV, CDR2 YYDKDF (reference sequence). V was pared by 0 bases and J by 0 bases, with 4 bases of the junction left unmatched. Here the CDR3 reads CATSRDIQGASGANVLTF. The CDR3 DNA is TGTGCCACCAGCAGAGATATCCAGGGGGCCTCTGGGGCCAACGTCCTGACTTTC.

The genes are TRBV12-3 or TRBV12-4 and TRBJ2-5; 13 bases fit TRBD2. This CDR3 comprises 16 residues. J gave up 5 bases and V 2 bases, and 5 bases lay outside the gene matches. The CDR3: CASSLFWTSGGETQYF. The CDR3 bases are TGTGCCAGCAGTTTATTTTGGACTAGCGGGGGCGAGACCCAGTACTTC.

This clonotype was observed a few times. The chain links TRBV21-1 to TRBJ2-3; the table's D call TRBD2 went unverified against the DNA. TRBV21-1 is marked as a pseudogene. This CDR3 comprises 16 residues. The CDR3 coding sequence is TGTGCCAGCAGCAAGGCTAGCGGGACTAGCACAGATACGCAGTATTTT. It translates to CASSKASGTSTDTQYF.

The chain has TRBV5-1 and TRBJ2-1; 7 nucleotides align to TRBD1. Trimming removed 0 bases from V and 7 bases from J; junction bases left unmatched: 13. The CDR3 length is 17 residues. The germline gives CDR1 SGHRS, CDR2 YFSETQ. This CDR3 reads CASSLAPGQISFNEQFF. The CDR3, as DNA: TGCGCCAGCAGCTTGGCCCCGGGACAGATTTCCTTTAATGAGCAGTTCTTC.